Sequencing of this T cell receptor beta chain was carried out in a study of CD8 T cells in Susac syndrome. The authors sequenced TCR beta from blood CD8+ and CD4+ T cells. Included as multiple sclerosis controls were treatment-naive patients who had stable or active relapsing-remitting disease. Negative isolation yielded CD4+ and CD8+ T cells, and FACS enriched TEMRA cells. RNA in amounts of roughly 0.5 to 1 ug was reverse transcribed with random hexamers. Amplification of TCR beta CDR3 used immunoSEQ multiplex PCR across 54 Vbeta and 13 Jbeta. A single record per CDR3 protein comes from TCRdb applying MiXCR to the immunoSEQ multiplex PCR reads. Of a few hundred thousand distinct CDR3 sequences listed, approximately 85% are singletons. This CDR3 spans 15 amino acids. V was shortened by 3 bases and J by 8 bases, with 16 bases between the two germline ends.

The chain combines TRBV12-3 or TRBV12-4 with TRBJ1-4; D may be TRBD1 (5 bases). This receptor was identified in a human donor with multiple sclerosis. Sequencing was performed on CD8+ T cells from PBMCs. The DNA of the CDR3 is TGTGCCAGCAGTTTTGGGACGGCCTTTCGGGAAAAACTGTTTTTT. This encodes CASSFGTAFREKLFF.